The 18 T cell receptor beta chains below all came from one sample that was sequenced in a study of cytomegalovirus exposure and HLA in healthy donors. 60 Vbeta and 13 Jbeta primers were used in PCR. Libraries were prepared by immunoSEQ multiplex PCR; TCRdb keeps only in-frame clonotypes and omits some of them. The sample lists roughly 140,000 clones, around 86% occurring once. Sequencing used PBMCs. The receptors come from a female donor in good health and CMV-seronegative.

This clone turned up a few times. The V call is TRBV25-1, the J call TRBJ2-2; D is perhaps TRBD1 (6 bases). CDR3 length equals 16 residues. In germline, CDR1 is MGHDK, CDR2 SYGVNS. Trimming removed 3 bases at V and 1 base at J, with 12 bases between. The CDR3 loop is CASSETGTLNTGELFF. DNA for the CDR3: TGTGCCAGCAGTGAGACCGGGACACTGAACACCGGGGAGCTGTTTTTT.

The gene calls are TRBV6-5 and TRBJ2-1; 7 nucleotides match TRBD2. This CDR3 is built from 15 residues. The junction had 3 bases not matched to a gene; V was cut back by 2 bases and J by 2 bases. CDR1 MNHEY and CDR2 SVGAGI come from the germline V gene. The CDR3 DNA is TGTGCCAGCAGTTACGCGGGAGCCCCCTACAATGAGCAGTTCTTC. Translating gives CASSYAGAPYNEQFF.

This clone came up a few times. This chain connects TRBV5-4 to TRBJ1-2; tentative D call: TRBD1 (6 bases). V was clipped by 5 bases and J by 7 bases, with 15 bases between them. The CDR3 extends over 13 amino acids. Germline loops: CDR1 SGHNT, CDR2 YYREEE (reference sequence). In nucleotides, the CDR3 is TGTGCCAGCAGTCCAGGGGTGAAGTCTGGCTACACCTTC. This gives the protein CASSPGVKSGYTF. The variable domain in full, completed from reference TRBV5-4 and TRBJ1-2, reads ETGVTQSPTHLIKTRGQQVTLRCSSQSGHNTVSWYQQALGQGPQFIFQYYREEENGRGNFPPRFSGLQFPNYSSELNVNALELDDSALYLCASSPGVKSGYTFGSGTRLTVV.

The chain links TRBV13 to TRBJ2-3, with 9 bases matching TRBD2. CDR3 size: 17 residues. V lost 6 bases, J lost 1 base, and 11 bases stayed unmatched. Germline V gives CDR1 PRHDT, CDR2 FYEKMQ (reference sequence). The CDR3 nucleotides read TGTGCCAGCAGTAAGACCGCTAGCGGGGTGGGCACAGATACGCAGTATTTT. It is translated as CASSKTASGVGTDTQYF.

This clone was observed a handful of times. The chain has TRBV2 and TRBJ2-2; 10 positions match TRBD1. CDR3 size: 16 residues. The trim removed 2 bases at V and 6 bases at J, leaving 6 bases unmatched. Germline lookup yields CDR1 SNHLY and CDR2 FYNNEI. The CDR3 region is CASSEQGQGFAGELFF. The DNA of the CDR3 is TGTGCCAGCAGTGAACAGGGACAGGGGTTTGCCGGGGAGCTGTTTTTT.

The chain joins TRBV6-5 to TRBJ2-7; TRBD1 matches at 7 bases. The CDR3 covers 13 residues. Germline loops: CDR1 MNHEY, CDR2 SVGAGI. The ends lost 6 bases at V and 2 bases at J; junction bases unmatched: 4. The CDR3 sequence is CASRAGGTYEQYF. In DNA form, the CDR3 reads TGTGCCAGCAGGGCAGGGGGAACCTACGAGCAGTACTTC.

The chain links TRBV27 to TRBJ1-4; TRBD1 is a possible D gene (6 bases). This CDR3 is built from 14 residues. The germline V gene has CDR1 MNHEY and CDR2 SMNVEV (reference sequence). Trimming stripped 3 bases from V and 7 bases from J, with 12 bases between. The CDR3 reads CASSLTGGPEKLFF. The DNA of the CDR3 is TGTGCCAGCAGTTTGACAGGTGGACCTGAAAAACTGTTTTTT.

V is TRBV28 and J is TRBJ2-1; no clear D gene. The CDR3 totals 11 residues. Per the germline V gene, CDR1 is MDHEN and CDR2 is SYDVKM. The ends were cut back, 5 bases at V and 7 bases at J, with 6 bases in the middle. As DNA, the CDR3 is TGTGCCAGCAGTACCCAGAATGAGCAGTTCTTC. It translates to CASSTQNEQFF.

This chain joins TRBV5-1 and TRBJ2-7; a weak D match, TRBD2 (6 bases). V was pared by 4 bases and J by 5 bases, with 13 bases between. CDR1 SGHRS and CDR2 YFSETQ come from the germline V gene. The CDR3 is 13 amino acids. CDR3 protein: CASSATGGNEQYF. In DNA, the CDR3 is TGCGCCAGCAGCGCTACTGGGGGGAACGAGCAGTACTTC.

V usage is TRBV5-1 and J usage is TRBJ2-7, with 8 bases that match TRBD2. The V gene end was trimmed by 0 bases and the J gene end by 3 bases; junction bases not matched to a gene: 11. The CDR3 is 17 amino acids. The germline V gene has CDR1 SGHRS and CDR2 YFSETQ. DNA for the CDR3: TGCGCCAGCAGCTTGGGACGGGAGGGCCGAGGGCACTACGAGCAGTACTTC. Encoded protein: CASSLGREGRGHYEQYF. Variable domain in full (rest from reference TRBV5-1 and TRBJ2-7): KAGVTQTPRYLIKTRGQQVTLSCSPISGHRSVSWYQQTPGQGLQFLFEYFSETQRNKGNFPGRFSGRQFSNSRSEMNVSTLELGDSALYLCASSLGREGRGHYEQYFGPGTRLTVT.

This rearrangement joins TRBV4-1 to TRBJ2-7, with a tentative D call TRBD1 (6 bases). CDR3 length: 12 amino acids. V lost 4 bases and J 4 bases, leaving 8 bases between the germline ends. Germline V lookup: CDR1 MGHRA, CDR2 YSYEKL. The CDR3 sequence is CASSRDTYEQYF. The CDR3 DNA is TGCGCCAGCAGCCGGGACACTTACGAGCAGTACTTC.

The rearrangement links TRBV29-1 to TRBJ1-2, with a weak D call TRBD1 (5 bases). The germline CDR1 and CDR2 sequences are SQVTM and ANQGSEA. The CDR3 sequence is 13 residues long. Trimming removed 7 bases at V and 2 bases at J, with 14 bases between. CDR3 in amino acids: CSAAGDANYGYTF. CDR3 DNA: TGCAGCGCCGCGGGGGACGCCAACTATGGCTACACCTTC.

The CDR3 DNA is TGCGCCAGCAGCCCCGGCCAGGGGTGGGAGCAGTACTTC. Its protein is CASSPGQGWEQYF. This chain uses TRBV5-1 with TRBJ2-7, with a weak D call TRBD1 (6 bases). The CDR3 runs 13 residues. Trimming pared 4 bases from V and 7 bases from J, leaving 15 bases between. Per germline, CDR1 SGHRS and CDR2 YFSETQ.

The V and J genes are TRBV6-5 and TRBJ2-7; 7 bases are a match to TRBD1. CDR1 MNHEY and CDR2 SVGAGI come from the germline V gene. CDR3 length: 16 residues. Trimming at V came to 0 bases and at J to 2 bases, leaving 7 bases not matched to a gene. CDR3 in DNA: TGTGCCAGCAGTTACTCGCGAGGGACAGCCACCTACGAGCAGTACTTC. Its protein is CASSYSRGTATYEQYF.

The V gene is TRBV2, the J gene TRBJ2-7, with a possible D match to TRBD2 (5 bases). Between the trimmed V and J ends, which lost 1 base and 0 bases, there was a span of 10 bases. The germline V gene has CDR1 SNHLY and CDR2 FYNNEI. The CDR3 loop spans 15 amino acids. CDR3 nucleotide sequence: TGTGCCAGCAGTGAAGTAGCGCTTAGCTCCTACGAGCAGTACTTC. It encodes CASSEVALSSYEQYF. Using reference TRBV2 and TRBJ2-7 for the parts outside the CDR3, the full variable domain is EPEVTQTPSHQVTQMGQEVILRCVPISNHLYFYWYRQILGQKVEFLVSFYNNEISEKSEIFDDQFSVERPDGSNFTLKIRSTKLEDSAMYFCASSEVALSSYEQYFGPGTRLTVT.

This sequence joins TRBV4-1 and TRBJ2-3; D is undetermined. Germline V gene data show CDR1 as MGHRA and CDR2 as YSYEKL. V was shortened by 5 bases and J by 1 base, with 10 bases between the two germline ends. The CDR3 runs 14 residues. The CDR3 region has the DNA TGCGCCAGCAGCTCCCTTAGAGGCACAGATACGCAGTATTTT. It yields the protein CASSSLRGTDTQYF.

V and J are TRBV27 and TRBJ2-4, with D perhaps matching TRBD1 (6 bases). Trimming cost V 3 bases and J 0 bases, with 9 bases left between them. Germline assignment: CDR1 MNHEY and CDR2 SMNVEV (reference sequence). CDR3 length: 15 amino acids. DNA of the CDR3: TGTGCCAGCAGTTTGGACAGCCGAGCCAAAAACATTCAGTACTTC. It codes for CASSLDSRAKNIQYF.

This clone showed up just a few times. The chain recombines TRBV7-9 with TRBJ2-1; 9 bases agree with TRBD1. Germline loops: CDR1 SEHNR, CDR2 FQNEAQ (reference sequence). This CDR3 has 15 amino acids. V gave up 1 base and J gave up 5 bases; unmatched junction bases: 3. CDR3 sequence reads: CASSLGDRAHNEQFF. CDR3 nucleotides: TGTGCCAGCAGCTTAGGGGACAGGGCCCACAATGAGCAGTTCTTC.